This TCR beta chain was sequenced during a study of vaccination effects on CD4 cells after COVID-19. Study-wide results and limits: In vaccinees who were healthy, merely 1 out of 255 vaccine-induced clones cross-reacted with common cold coronaviruses. Clones that were induced by infection or by vaccine showed marked contraction late after vaccination.

Profiling relied on immunoSEQ multiplex PCR, and the TCRdb table lists in-frame clones only, not all of them. The table has tens of thousands of clones, 73% seen once. Only a few counts were recorded for this clone. Its antigen is as yet unknown. Germline V lookup: CDR1 MNHEY, CDR2 SVGEGT. V lost 4 bases to trimming and J lost 4 bases; unmatched junction nucleotides: 5. The CDR3 contains 15 residues. At the end of roughly ten days of culture, CD4+ T cells were isolated. This receptor was taken from a human donor who received a COVID-19 vaccine. The starting material was CD4+ T cells from PBMCs cultured without peptide, obtained before COVID-19 vaccination. This chain connects TRBV6-2 or TRBV6-3 to TRBJ2-3; TRBD1 aligns across 10 bases. The chain's CDR3 is CASSWGQGIADTQYF. CDR3 bases: TGTGCCAGCAGTTGGGGACAGGGGATCGCAGATACGCAGTATTTT.